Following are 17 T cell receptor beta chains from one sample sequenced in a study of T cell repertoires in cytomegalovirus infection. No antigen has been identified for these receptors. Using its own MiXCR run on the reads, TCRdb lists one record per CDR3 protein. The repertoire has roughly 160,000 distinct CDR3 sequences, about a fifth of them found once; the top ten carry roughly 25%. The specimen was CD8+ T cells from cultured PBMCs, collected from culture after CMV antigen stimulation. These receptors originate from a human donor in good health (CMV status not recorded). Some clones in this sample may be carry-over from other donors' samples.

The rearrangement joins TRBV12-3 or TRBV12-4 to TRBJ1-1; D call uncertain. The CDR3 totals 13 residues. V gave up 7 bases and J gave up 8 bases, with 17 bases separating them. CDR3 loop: CASIDGSVTEAFF. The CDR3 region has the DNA TGTGCCAGCATCGACGGTTCAGTTACGGAAGCTTTCTTT.

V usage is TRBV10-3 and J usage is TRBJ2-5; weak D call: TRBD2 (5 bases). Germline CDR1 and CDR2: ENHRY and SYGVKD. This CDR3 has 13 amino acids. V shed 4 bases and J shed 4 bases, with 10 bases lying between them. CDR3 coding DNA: TGTGCCATCAGTGCGGGGTGGGGAGAGACCCAGTACTTC. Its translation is CAISAGWGETQYF.

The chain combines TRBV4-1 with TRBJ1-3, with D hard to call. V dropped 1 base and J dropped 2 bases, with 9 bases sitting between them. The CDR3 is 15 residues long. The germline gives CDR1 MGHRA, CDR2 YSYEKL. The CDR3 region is CASSQGRGTGNTIYF. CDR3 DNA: TGCGCCAGCAGCCAAGGAAGAGGGACTGGAAACACCATATATTTT.

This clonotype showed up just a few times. The CDR3 sequence: CASSPQGARADTQYF. The DNA of the CDR3 is TGTGCCAGCAGCCCACAGGGGGCAAGGGCAGATACGCAGTATTTT. The chain carries TRBV7-3 and TRBJ2-3; 9 bases fit TRBD1. The CDR3 loop spans 15 amino acids. V lost 5 bases and J lost 4; bases outside the gene matches: 7. Germline V gives CDR1 SGHTA, CDR2 FQGTGA. Based on the CDR3 plus reference TRBV7-3 and TRBJ2-3, the full variable domain is GAGVSQTPSNKVTEKGKYVELRCDPISGHTALYWYRQSLGQGPEFLIYFQGTGAADDSGLPNDRFFAVRPEGSVSTLKIQRTERGDSAVYLCASSPQGARADTQYFGPGTRLTVL.

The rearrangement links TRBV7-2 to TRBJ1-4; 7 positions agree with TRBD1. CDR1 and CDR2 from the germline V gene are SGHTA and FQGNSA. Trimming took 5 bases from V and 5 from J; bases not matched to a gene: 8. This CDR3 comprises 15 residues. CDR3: CASSPYRGGNEKLFF. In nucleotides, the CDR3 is TGTGCCAGCAGCCCGTACAGGGGCGGGAATGAAAAACTGTTTTTT.

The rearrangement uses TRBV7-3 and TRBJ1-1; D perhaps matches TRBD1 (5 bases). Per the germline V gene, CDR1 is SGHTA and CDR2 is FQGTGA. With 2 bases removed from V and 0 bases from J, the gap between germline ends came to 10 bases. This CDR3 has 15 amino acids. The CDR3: CASSLFGGMNTEAFF. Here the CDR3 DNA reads TGTGCCAGCAGCTTATTTGGGGGTATGAACACTGAAGCTTTCTTT.

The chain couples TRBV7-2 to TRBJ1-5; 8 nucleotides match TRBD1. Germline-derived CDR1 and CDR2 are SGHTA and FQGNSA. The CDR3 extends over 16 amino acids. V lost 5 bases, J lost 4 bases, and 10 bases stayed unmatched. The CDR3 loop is CASSPRTDRENQPQHF. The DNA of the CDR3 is TGTGCCAGCAGCCCTCGCACGGACAGGGAAAATCAGCCCCAGCATTTT.

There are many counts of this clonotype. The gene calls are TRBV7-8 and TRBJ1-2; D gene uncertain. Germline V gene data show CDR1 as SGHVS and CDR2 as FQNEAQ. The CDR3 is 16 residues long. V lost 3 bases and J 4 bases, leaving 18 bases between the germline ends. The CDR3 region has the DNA TGTGCCAGCAGCTTCTTAAGGGATTCGTCAGGCTATGGCTACACCTTC. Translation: CASSFLRDSSGYGYTF.

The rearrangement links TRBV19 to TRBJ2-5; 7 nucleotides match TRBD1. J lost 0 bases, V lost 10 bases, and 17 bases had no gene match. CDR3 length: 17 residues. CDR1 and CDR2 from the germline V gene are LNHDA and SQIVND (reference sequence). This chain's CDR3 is CATRQGKGAAYQETQYF. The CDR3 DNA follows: TGTGCCACCCGACAGGGTAAAGGAGCGGCGTACCAAGAGACCCAGTACTTC.

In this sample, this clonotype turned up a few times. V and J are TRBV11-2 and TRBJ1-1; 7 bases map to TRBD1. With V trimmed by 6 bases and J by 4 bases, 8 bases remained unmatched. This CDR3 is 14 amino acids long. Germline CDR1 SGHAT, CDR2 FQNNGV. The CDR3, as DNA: TGTGCCAGCAGTTTCCTTAACAGGGGCACTGAAGCTTTCTTT. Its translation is CASSFLNRGTEAFF.

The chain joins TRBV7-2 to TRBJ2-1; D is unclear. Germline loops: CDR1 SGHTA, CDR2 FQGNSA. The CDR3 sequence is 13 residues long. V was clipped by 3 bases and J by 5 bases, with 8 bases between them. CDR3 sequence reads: CASSFQANNEQFF. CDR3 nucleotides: TGTGCCAGCAGCTTCCAGGCTAACAATGAGCAGTTCTTC. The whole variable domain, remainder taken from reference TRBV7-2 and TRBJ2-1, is GAGVSQSPSNKVTEKGKDVELRCDPISGHTALYWYRQSLGQGLEFLIYFQGNSAPDKSGLPSDRFSAERTGGSVSTLTIQRTQQEDSAVYLCASSFQANNEQFFGPGTRLTVL.

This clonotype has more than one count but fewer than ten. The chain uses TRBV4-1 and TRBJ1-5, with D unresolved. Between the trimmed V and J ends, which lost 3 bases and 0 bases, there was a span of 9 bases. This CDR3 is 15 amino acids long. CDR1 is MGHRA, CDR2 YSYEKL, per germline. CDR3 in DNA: TGCGCCAGCAGCCAGAGGCAGAATAGCAATCAGCCCCAGCATTTT. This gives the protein CASSQRQNSNQPQHF.

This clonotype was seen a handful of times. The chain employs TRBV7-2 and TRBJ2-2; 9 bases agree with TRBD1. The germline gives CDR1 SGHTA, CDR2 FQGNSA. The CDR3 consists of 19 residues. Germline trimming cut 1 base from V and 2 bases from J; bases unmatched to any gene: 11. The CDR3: CASSLVGQGLFFNTGELFF. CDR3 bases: TGTGCCAGCAGCTTAGTCGGACAGGGGTTGTTCTTCAACACCGGGGAGCTGTTTTTT.

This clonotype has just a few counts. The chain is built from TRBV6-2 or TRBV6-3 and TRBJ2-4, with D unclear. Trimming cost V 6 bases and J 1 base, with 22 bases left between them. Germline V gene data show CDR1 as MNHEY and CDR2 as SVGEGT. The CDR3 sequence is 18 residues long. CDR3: CASRQWPIPLGAKNIQYF. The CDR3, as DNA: TGTGCCAGCAGACAGTGGCCGATTCCCCTCGGGGCCAAAAACATTCAGTACTTC.

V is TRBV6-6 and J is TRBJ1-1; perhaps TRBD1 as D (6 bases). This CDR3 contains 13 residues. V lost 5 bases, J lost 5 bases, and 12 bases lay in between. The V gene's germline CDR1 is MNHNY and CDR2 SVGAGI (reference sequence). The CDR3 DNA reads TGTGCCAGCAGTCGCACCAGGGGAACTGAAGCTTTCTTT. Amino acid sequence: CASSRTRGTEAFF.

The CDR3 sequence: CASSVTQGYEAFF. Written as DNA, the CDR3 is TGTGCCAGCAGCGTCACACAGGGGTATGAAGCTTTCTTT. This rearrangement joins TRBV7-3 to TRBJ1-1, with TRBD1 matching 7 bases. Trimming at V came to 5 bases and at J to 7 bases, leaving 7 bases not matched to a gene. CDR1 is SGHTA and CDR2 is FQGTGA in the germline V gene. The CDR3 length is 13 residues.

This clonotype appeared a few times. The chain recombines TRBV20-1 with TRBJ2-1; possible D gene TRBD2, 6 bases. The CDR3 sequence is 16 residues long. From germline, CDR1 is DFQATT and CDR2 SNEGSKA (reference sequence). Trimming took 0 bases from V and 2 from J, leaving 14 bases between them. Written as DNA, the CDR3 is TGCAGTGCTAGAGATCGGGGGTTCTCCCCCTACAATGAGCAGTTCTTC. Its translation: CSARDRGFSPYNEQFF.